This TCR beta chain emerged from a study of blood T cell repertoires in COVID-19. Study summary: Material from acute and convalescent COVID-19 was sourced from the United States, Italy and Spain. T cells, B-cell-depleted T cells, or PBMCs supplied cDNA or gDNA.

In the authors' workflow: Amplification with reference gene primers provided the estimates of nucleated cell counts. Only in-frame clones appear in the TCRdb table, and some are missing; sequencing was by immunoSEQ multiplex PCR. The D gene and trimming were derived from the DNA, and the V and J assignments and clone size from that table. The data show 150,000 to 200,000 clones, with around 90% seen just once and about 2.6% held by the top ten. The CDR3 contains 15 residues. V was trimmed by 1 base and J by 5 bases, leaving 14 bases between them. The germline gives CDR1 LGHDT, CDR2 YNNKEL (reference sequence).

The TCR was taken from a man aged 40-50 years with active or convalescent COVID-19. Sequencing used peripheral blood. The V call is TRBV3-1 (or the pseudogene TRBV3-2), the J call TRBJ2-5, with D possibly TRBD1 on 6 matching bases. CDR3 coding DNA: TGTGCCAGCAGCCAAGGGTCAGGGGATGGGGAGACCCAGTACTTC. This gives the protein CASSQGSGDGETQYF.